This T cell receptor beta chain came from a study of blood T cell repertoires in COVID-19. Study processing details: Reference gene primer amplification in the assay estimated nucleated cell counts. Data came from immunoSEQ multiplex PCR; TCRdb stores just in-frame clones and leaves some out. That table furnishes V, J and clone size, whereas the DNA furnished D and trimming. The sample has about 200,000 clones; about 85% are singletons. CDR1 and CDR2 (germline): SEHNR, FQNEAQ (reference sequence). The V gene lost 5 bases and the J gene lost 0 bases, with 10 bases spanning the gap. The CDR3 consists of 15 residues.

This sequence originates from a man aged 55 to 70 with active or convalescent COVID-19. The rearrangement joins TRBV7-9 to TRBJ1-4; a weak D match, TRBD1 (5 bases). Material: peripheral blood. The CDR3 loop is CASSHAGSTNEKLFF. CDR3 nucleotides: TGTGCCAGCAGCCATGCAGGGTCAACTAATGAAAAACTGTTTTTT.